A single sample is the source of the 18 T cell receptor beta chains below, sequenced in a study of graft-versus-host responses after intestinal transplantation. The antigens these receptors bind are not known. The table came from immunoSEQ multiplex PCR; TCRdb's copy has only in-frame clones and leaves some out. The table has tens of thousands of clones, approximately 95% seen once. This specimen was unstimulated CD8+ T cells sorted from spleen or lymph node cells, taken before transplant. These receptors all come from a human donor who was the organ donor for an intestinal transplant.

The J gene is TRBJ2-7, the V gene TRBV27; TRBD1 matches at 9 bases. CDR1 and CDR2 from the germline V gene are MNHEY and SMNVEV (reference sequence). V shed 8 bases, J shed 5 bases, and the junction held 13 bases outside the gene matches. This CDR3 spans 15 amino acids. The CDR3 bases are TGTGCCAGCGGAGCCGGCCGGGACAGGGTACACGAGCAGTACTTC. It codes for CASGAGRDRVHEQYF.

The chain has TRBV4-1 and TRBJ1-4; tentatively, D is TRBD1 (6 bases). V shed 5 bases and J shed 7 bases, with 17 bases lying between them. Looked up from germline, CDR1 is MGHRA and CDR2 is YSYEKL. The CDR3 consists of 15 residues. CDR3 region: CASSSPGTSSEKLFF. CDR3 coding DNA: TGCGCCAGCAGCTCTCCCGGGACATCGAGTGAAAAACTGTTTTTT.

The J gene is TRBJ2-2, the V gene TRBV5-6; TRBD1 matches 11 bases. With V trimmed by 3 bases and J by 0 bases, 10 bases remained unmatched. Germline V gene lookup returns CDR1 SGHDT and CDR2 YYEEEE. CDR3 length: 19 amino acids. The DNA for the CDR3 is TGTGCCAGCAGCTCCGTAGTCGGGACAGGGGGTTCGAACACCGGGGAGCTGTTTTTT. Its translation is CASSSVVGTGGSNTGELFF.

The chain combines TRBV5-5 with TRBJ2-4; D remains ambiguous. The CDR3 is 16 residues long. The V gene's germline CDR1 is SGHKS and CDR2 YYEKEE (reference sequence). With 4 bases removed from V and 0 bases from J, the gap between germline ends came to 14 bases. CDR3 sequence: CASSPRKTLAKNIQYF. CDR3 DNA: TGTGCCAGCAGCCCCCGTAAGACTTTAGCCAAAAACATTCAGTACTTC.

V gene TRBV7-9 combines with J gene TRBJ2-7; 7 bases match TRBD1. Per germline, CDR1 SEHNR and CDR2 FQNEAQ (reference sequence). The V segment lost 5 bases and the J segment 2 bases; nucleotides outside the gene matches: 9. The CDR3 is 15 amino acids. This chain's CDR3 is CASSPDRVTTYEQYF. As DNA, the CDR3 is TGTGCCAGCAGCCCCGACAGGGTCACGACCTACGAGCAGTACTTC.

The chain links TRBV7-9 to TRBJ2-7, with a tentative D call TRBD2 (5 bases). This CDR3 is built from 13 residues. The germline V gene has CDR1 SEHNR and CDR2 FQNEAQ (reference sequence). V lost 1 base to trimming and J lost 7 bases, with 11 bases between them. The CDR3 DNA sequence: TGTGCCAGCAGCTTAGGTGAGGGTTGGGAGCAGTACTTC. Amino acids: CASSLGEGWEQYF.

The V and J genes are TRBV5-8 and TRBJ1-2; 11 positions match TRBD1. CDR3 length equals 17 residues. In germline, CDR1 is SGHTS, CDR2 YDEGEE. V shed 4 bases and J 5 bases; nucleotides not matched to a gene: 13. In nucleotides, the CDR3 is TGTGCCAGCAGCGAGAGCGGACAGGGGGCGCATCGGTATGGCTACACCTTC. The encoded protein is CASSESGQGAHRYGYTF.

The V and J genes are TRBV7-6 and TRBJ2-1; 8 bases map to TRBD1. V lost 0 bases to trimming and J lost 8 bases; unmatched junction nucleotides: 6. The CDR3 is made up of 15 amino acids. In germline, CDR1 is SGHVS, CDR2 FNYEAQ. The CDR3 is CASSLAAGGADEQFF. In nucleotides, the CDR3 is TGTGCCAGCAGCTTAGCTGCAGGGGGCGCGGATGAGCAGTTCTTC.

The CDR3 is CASSSTTGQETQYF. In DNA form, the CDR3 reads TGTGCCAGCAGCTCGACAACAGGACAAGAGACCCAGTACTTC. The V and J genes are TRBV11-2 and TRBJ2-5, with a possible D match to TRBD1 (5 bases). This CDR3 is 14 amino acids long. Trimming took 4 bases from V and 2 from J, leaving 11 bases between them. Germline loops: CDR1 SGHAT, CDR2 FQNNGV.

The chain joins TRBV27 to TRBJ2-1; possibly TRBD2 for D (5 bases). Germline-derived CDR1 and CDR2 are MNHEY and SMNVEV (reference sequence). V shed 3 bases and J shed 0 bases, with 12 bases lying between them. This CDR3 comprises 16 residues. CDR3 DNA: TGTGCCAGCAGTTTTTTAGCTAGCCCCTCCTACAATGAGCAGTTCTTC. Translated, it gives CASSFLASPSYNEQFF.

The rearrangement joins TRBV25-1 to TRBJ2-5; D possibly corresponds to TRBD2 (5 bases). This CDR3 spans 14 amino acids. The V end was cut by 0 bases, the J end by 5 bases, with 10 bases between. In germline, CDR1 is MGHDK, CDR2 SYGVNS. The CDR3 DNA follows: TGTGCCAGCAGTGAATATGAGGGTGGGGAGACCCAGTACTTC. Protein sequence: CASSEYEGGETQYF.

A word on this clone: Additional DNA sequences in this sample encode the identical CDR3. The V call is TRBV27, the J call TRBJ2-7; no clear D. With 2 bases removed from V and 1 base from J, the gap between germline ends came to 6 bases. Germline V gene lookup returns CDR1 MNHEY and CDR2 SMNVEV (reference sequence). The CDR3 runs 13 residues. CDR3 sequence: CASSLRGSYEQYF. CDR3 in DNA: TGTGCCAGCAGTTTACGCGGATCCTACGAGCAGTACTTC.

This clone has just one count. The J gene is TRBJ1-6, the V gene TRBV19, with a tentative D call TRBD1 (5 bases). Trimming removed 2 bases from V and 9 bases from J, with 14 bases in between. The germline V gene encodes CDR1 LNHDA and CDR2 SQIVND (reference sequence). This CDR3 is 15 amino acids long. In DNA, the CDR3 is TGTGCCAGTAGTATATCGGAAGCCGGGGGTTCACCCCTCCACTTT. This codes for CASSISEAGGSPLHF.

The chain recombines TRBV15 with TRBJ1-1; D gene uncertain. The CDR3 loop spans 15 amino acids. Germline CDR1 and CDR2: LNHNV and YYDKDF (reference sequence). V shed 6 bases and J shed 5 bases, with 19 bases lying between them. CDR3 DNA: TGTGCCACCAGGGAGAACGTCAACCTGGGTACTGAAGCTTTCTTT. As protein: CATRENVNLGTEAFF.

The V call is TRBV4-1, the J call TRBJ1-5, with 7 bases lining up with TRBD1. Trimming cost V 1 base and J 2 bases; bases outside gene matches: 11. This CDR3 is 18 amino acids long. Germline assignment: CDR1 MGHRA and CDR2 YSYEKL. The CDR3 DNA is TGCGCCAGCAGCCAAGGGTCCCCGACAGGGTTGGGCAATCAGCCCCAGCATTTT. It translates to CASSQGSPTGLGNQPQHF.

V is TRBV7-9 and J is TRBJ1-1, with no clear D. The germline V gene has CDR1 SEHNR and CDR2 FQNEAQ (reference sequence). Trimming stripped 4 bases from V and 1 base from J, with 22 bases between. This CDR3 region has 18 residues. In DNA form, the CDR3 reads TGTGCCAGCAGCTCTGACTATGGTACGGAAACCGGGAACACTGAAGCTTTCTTT. Translation: CASSSDYGTETGNTEAFF.

The chain uses TRBV19 and TRBJ1-5; D is unclear. Germline CDR1 LNHDA, CDR2 SQIVND (reference sequence). V lost 2 bases to trimming and J lost 7 bases, with 9 bases between them. CDR3 length: 13 residues. The CDR3 DNA is TGTGCCAGTAGTATAATCCTTTGGCAGCCCCAGCATTTT. It translates to CASSIILWQPQHF.

This sequence joins TRBV6-1 and TRBJ1-2, with 11 bases lining up with TRBD1. Germline V gene lookup returns CDR1 MNHNS and CDR2 SASEGT. There are 18 residues in the CDR3. Unmatched junction bases numbered 12, after V lost 2 bases and J lost 4 bases. DNA of the CDR3: TGTGCCAGCAGTGAATGGCCCGGACAGGGGGCGCTTATCTATGGCTACACCTTC. This translates into CASSEWPGQGALIYGYTF.